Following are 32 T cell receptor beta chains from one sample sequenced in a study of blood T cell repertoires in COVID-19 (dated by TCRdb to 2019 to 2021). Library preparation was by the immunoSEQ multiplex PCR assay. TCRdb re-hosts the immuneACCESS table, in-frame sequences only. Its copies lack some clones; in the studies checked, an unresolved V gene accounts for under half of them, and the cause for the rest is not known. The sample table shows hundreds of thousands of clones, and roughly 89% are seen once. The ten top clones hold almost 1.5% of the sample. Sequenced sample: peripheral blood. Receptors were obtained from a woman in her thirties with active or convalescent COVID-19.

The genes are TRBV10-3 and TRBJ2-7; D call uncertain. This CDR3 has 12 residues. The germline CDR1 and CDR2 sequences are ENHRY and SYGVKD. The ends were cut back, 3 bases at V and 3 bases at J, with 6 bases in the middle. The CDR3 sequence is CAISEVSYEQYF. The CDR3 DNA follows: TGTGCCATCAGTGAAGTCAGCTACGAGCAGTACTTC.

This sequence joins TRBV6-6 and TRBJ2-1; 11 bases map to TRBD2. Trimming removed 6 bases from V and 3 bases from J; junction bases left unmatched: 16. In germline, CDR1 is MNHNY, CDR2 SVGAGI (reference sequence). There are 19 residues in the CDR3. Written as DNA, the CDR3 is TGTGCCAGCAGCTTTTTAGAAGGGACTAGCGGTTTCAACTACAATGAGCAGTTCTTC. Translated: CASSFLEGTSGFNYNEQFF.

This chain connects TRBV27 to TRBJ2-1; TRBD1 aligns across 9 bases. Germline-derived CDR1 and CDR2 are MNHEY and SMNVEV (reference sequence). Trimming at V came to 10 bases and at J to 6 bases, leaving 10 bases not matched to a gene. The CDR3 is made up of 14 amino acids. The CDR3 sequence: CATFRDRDFNEQFF. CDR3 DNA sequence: TGTGCCACTTTCCGGGACAGGGATTTCAATGAGCAGTTCTTC.

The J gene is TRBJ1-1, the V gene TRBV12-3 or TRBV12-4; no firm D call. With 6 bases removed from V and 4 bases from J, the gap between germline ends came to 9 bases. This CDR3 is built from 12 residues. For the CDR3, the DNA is TGTGCCAGCAGGAAAGGGAGCACTGAAGCTTTCTTT. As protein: CASRKGSTEAFF.

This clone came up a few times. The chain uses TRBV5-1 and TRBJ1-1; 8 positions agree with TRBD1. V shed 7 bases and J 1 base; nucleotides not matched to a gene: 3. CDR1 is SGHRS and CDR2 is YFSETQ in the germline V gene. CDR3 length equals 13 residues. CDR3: CASRDRGNTEAFF. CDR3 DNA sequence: TGCGCCAGCCGTGACAGGGGGAACACTGAAGCTTTCTTT.

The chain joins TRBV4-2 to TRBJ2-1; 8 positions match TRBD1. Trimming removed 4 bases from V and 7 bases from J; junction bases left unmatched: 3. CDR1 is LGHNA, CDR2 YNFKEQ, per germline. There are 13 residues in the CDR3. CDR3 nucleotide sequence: TGTGCCAGCAGCCCCCGGACAGGGAATGAGCAGTTCTTC. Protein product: CASSPRTGNEQFF.

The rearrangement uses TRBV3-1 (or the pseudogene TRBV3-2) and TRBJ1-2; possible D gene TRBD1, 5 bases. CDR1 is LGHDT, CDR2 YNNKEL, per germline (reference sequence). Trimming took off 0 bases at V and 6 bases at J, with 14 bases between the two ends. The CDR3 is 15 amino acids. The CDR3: CASSQDNSGRDGYTF. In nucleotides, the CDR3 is TGTGCCAGCAGCCAAGATAATTCGGGCAGGGATGGCTACACCTTC.

The CDR3 loop is CASSPRDRVRTEAFF. CDR3 bases: TGTGCCAGCAGCCCACGGGACAGGGTGAGAACTGAAGCTTTCTTT. The gene calls are TRBV14 and TRBJ1-1; 9 bases map to TRBD1. Germline CDR1 is SGHDN and CDR2 is FVKESK. The V gene end was trimmed by 4 bases and the J gene end by 5 bases; junction bases not matched to a gene: 8. This CDR3 contains 15 residues.

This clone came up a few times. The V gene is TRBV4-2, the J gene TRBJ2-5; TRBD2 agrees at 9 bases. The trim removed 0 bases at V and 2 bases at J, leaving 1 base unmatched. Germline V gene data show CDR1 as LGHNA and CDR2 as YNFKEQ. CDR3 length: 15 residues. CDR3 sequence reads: CASSQDAGGQETQYF. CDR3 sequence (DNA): TGTGCCAGCAGCCAAGATGCGGGGGGGCAAGAGACCCAGTACTTC.

DNA of the CDR3: TGTGCCAGCAGCATACCAACAGGGCCCTATGGCTACACCTTC. It is translated as CASSIPTGPYGYTF. The V gene is TRBV11-2, the J gene TRBJ1-2; TRBD1 is a possible D gene (6 bases). CDR1 is SGHAT, CDR2 FQNNGV, per germline. CDR3 length equals 14 residues. V was pared by 5 bases and J by 4 bases, with 14 bases between.

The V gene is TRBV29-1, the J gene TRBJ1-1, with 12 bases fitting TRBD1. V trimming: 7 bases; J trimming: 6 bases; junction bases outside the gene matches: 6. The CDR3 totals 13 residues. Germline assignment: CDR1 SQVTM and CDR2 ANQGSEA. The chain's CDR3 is CSAYRDRGPEAFF. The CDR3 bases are TGCAGCGCATACCGGGACAGGGGGCCTGAAGCTTTCTTT.

The chain's CDR3 is CASRWTASSYEQYF. CDR3 coding DNA: TGTGCCAGCAGGTGGACAGCGAGCTCCTACGAGCAGTACTTC. This rearrangement joins TRBV3-1 (or the pseudogene TRBV3-2) to TRBJ2-7; tentatively, D is TRBD1 (6 bases). V shed 6 bases and J shed 0 bases, with 12 bases lying between them. Germline V gene sequence: CDR1 LGHDT, CDR2 YNNKEL (reference sequence). The CDR3 extends over 14 amino acids.

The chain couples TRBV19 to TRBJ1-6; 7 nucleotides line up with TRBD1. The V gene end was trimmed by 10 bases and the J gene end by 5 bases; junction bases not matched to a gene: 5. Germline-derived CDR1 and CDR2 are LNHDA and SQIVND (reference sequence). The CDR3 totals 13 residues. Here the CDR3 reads CANPGGNNSPLHF. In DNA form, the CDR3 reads TGTGCCAATCCAGGGGGGAATAATTCACCCCTCCACTTT.

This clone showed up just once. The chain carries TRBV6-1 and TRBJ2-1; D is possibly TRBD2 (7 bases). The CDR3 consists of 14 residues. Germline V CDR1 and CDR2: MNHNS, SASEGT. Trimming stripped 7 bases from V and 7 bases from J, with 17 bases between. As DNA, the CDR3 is TGTGCCAGCACCAATGGGGGGGGCGGAAATGAGCAGTTCTTC. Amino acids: CASTNGGGGNEQFF.

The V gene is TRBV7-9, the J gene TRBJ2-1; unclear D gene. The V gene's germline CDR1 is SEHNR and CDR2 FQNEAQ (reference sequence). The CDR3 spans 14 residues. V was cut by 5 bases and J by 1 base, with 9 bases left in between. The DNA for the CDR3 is TGTGCCAGCAGCCCGACTGGGTCCTACAATGAGCAGTTCTTC. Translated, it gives CASSPTGSYNEQFF. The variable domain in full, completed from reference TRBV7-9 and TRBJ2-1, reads DTGVSQNPRHKITKRGQNVTFRCDPISEHNRLYWYRQTLGQGPEFLTYFQNEAQLEKSRLLSDRFSAERPKGSFSTLEIQRTEQGDSAMYLCASSPTGSYNEQFFGPGTRLTVL.

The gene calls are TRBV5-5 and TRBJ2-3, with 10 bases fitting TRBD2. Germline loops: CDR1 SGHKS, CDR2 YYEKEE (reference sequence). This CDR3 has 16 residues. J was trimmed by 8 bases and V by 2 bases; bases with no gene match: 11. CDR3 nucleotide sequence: TGTGCCAGCAGCTTAGAAGAGCGGGGGGGCCCCCTTACGCAGTATTTT. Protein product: CASSLEERGGPLTQYF.

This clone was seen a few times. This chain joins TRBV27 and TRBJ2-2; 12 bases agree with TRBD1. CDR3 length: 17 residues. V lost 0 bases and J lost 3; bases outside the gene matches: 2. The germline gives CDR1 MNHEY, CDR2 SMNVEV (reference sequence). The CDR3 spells CASSLSGQGAHTGELFF. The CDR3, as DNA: TGTGCCAGCAGTTTATCGGGACAGGGGGCGCACACCGGGGAGCTGTTTTTT.

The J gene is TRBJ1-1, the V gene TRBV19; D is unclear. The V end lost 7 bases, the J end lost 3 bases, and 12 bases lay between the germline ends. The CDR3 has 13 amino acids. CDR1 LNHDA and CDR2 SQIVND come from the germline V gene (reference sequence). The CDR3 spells CASTVDRDTEAFF. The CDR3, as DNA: TGTGCCAGTACCGTCGATAGAGACACTGAAGCTTTCTTT.

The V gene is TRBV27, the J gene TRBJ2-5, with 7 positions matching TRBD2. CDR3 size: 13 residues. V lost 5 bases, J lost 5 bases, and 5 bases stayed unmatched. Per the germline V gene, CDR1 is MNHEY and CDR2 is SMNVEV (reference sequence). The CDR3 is CASSTAGGETQYF. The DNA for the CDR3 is TGTGCCAGCAGTACCGCCGGGGGGGAGACCCAGTACTTC.

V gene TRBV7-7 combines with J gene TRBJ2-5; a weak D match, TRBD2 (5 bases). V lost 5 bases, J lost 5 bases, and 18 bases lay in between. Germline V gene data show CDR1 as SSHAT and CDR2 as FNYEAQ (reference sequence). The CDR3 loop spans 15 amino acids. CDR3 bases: TGTGCCAGCAGCCATGAACTCGCGGGTAGTGAGACCCAGTACTTC. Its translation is CASSHELAGSETQYF.

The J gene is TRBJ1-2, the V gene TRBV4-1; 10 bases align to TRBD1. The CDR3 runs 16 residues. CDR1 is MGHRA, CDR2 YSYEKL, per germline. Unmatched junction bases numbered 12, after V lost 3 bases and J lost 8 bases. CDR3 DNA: TGCGCCAGCAGCCAGACCGGGACAGGGGCTTTATGGGGCTACACCTTC. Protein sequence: CASSQTGTGALWGYTF.

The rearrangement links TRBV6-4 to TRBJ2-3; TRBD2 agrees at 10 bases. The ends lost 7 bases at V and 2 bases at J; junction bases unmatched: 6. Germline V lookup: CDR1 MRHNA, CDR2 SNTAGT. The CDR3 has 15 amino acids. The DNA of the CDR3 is TGTGCCAGCACTCAAAGCGGGGGGGCCACAGATACGCAGTATTTT. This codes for CASTQSGGATDTQYF.

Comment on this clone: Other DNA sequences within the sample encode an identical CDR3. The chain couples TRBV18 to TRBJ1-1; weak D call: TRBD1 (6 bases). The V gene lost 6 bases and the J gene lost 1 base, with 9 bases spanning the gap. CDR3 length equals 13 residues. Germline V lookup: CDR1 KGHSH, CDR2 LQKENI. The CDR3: CASSGQQNTEAFF. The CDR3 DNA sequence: TGTGCCAGCTCGGGACAACAGAACACTGAAGCTTTCTTT. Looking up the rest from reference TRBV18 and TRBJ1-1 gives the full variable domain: NAGVMQNPRHLVRRRGQEARLRCSPMKGHSHVYWYRQLPEEGLKFMVYLQKENIIDESGMPKERFSAEFPKEGPSILRIQQVVRGDSAAYFCASSGQQNTEAFFGQGTRLTVV.

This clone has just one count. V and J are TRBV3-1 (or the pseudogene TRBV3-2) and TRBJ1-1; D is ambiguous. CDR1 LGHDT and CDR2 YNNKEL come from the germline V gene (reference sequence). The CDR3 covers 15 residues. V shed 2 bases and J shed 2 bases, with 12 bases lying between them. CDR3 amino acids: CASSQYESLNTEAFF. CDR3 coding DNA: TGTGCCAGCAGCCAATACGAAAGCCTAAACACTGAAGCTTTCTTT.

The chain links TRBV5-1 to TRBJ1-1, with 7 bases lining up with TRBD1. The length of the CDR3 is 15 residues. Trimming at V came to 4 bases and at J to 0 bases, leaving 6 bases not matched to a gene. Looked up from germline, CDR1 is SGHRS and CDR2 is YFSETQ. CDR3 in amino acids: CASSPGTAMNTEAFF. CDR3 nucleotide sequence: TGCGCCAGCAGCCCCGGGACAGCTATGAACACTGAAGCTTTCTTT.

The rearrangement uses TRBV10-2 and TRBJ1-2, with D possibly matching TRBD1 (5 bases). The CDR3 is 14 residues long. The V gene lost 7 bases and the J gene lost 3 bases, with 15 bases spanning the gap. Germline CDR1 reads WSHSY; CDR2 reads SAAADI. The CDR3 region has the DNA TGCGCCAGCAATGACCTGGACACAGACTATGGCTACACCTTC. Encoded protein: CASNDLDTDYGYTF.

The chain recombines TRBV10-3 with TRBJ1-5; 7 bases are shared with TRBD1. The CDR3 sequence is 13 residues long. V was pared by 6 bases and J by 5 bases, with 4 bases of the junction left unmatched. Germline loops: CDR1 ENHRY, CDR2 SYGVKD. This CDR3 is CAISGTADQPQHF. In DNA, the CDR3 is TGTGCCATCAGCGGGACAGCTGATCAGCCCCAGCATTTT.

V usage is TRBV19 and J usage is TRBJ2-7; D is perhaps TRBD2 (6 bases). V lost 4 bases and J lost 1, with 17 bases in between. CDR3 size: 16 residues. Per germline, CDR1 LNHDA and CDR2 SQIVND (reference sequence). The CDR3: CASSTGGDSRSYEQYF. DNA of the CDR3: TGTGCCAGTAGTACTGGCGGGGATAGTAGATCCTACGAGCAGTACTTC. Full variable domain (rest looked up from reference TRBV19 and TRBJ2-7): DGGITQSPKYLFRKEGQNVTLSCEQNLNHDAMYWYRQDPGQGLRLIYYSQIVNDFQKGDIAEGYSVSREKKESFPLTVTSAQKNPTAFYLCASSTGGDSRSYEQYFGPGTRLTVT.

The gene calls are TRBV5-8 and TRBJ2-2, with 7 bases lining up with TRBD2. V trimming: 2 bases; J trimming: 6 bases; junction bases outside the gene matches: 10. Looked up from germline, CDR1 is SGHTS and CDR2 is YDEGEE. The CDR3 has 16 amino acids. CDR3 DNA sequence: TGTGCCAGCAGCTTTAGTCTGCGGGAGCTCCCCGGGGAGCTGTTTTTT. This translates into CASSFSLRELPGELFF.

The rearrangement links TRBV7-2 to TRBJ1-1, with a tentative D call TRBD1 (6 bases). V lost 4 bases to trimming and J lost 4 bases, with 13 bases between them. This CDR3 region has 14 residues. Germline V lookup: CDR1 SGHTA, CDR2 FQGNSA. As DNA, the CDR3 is TGTGCCAGCAGCTCCGGACAGTTTATCACTGAAGCTTTCTTT. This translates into CASSSGQFITEAFF. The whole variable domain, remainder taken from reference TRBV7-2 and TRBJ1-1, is GAGVSQSPSNKVTEKGKDVELRCDPISGHTALYWYRQSLGQGLEFLIYFQGNSAPDKSGLPSDRFSAERTGGSVSTLTIQRTQQEDSAVYLCASSSGQFITEAFFGQGTRLTVV.

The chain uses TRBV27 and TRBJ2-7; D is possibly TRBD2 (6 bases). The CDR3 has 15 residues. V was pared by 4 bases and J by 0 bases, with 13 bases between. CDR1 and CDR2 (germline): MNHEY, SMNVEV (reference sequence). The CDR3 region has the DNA TGTGCCAGCAGTTCCCTTGCGGGGAGCTCCTACGAGCAGTACTTC. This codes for CASSSLAGSSYEQYF.

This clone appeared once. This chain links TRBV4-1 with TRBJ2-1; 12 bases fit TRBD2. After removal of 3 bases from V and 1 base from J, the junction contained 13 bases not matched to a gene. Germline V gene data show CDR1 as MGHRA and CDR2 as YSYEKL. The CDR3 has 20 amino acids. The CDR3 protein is CASSHLGLAGGFDSYNEQFF. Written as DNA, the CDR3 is TGCGCCAGCAGCCACTTAGGCCTAGCGGGGGGGTTTGATTCCTACAATGAGCAGTTCTTC.